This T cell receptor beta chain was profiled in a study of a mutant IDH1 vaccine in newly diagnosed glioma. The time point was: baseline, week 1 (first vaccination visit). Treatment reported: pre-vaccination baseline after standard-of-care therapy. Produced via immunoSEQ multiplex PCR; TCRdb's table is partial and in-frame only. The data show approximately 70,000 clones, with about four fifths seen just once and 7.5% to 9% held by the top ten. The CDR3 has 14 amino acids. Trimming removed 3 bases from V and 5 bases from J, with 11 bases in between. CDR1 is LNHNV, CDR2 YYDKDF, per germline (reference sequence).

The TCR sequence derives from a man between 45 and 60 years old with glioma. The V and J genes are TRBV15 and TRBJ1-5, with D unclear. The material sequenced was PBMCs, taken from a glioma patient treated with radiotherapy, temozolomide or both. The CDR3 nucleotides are TGTGCCACCAGCAGGGAGCCCCGGGATCAGCCCCAGCATTTT. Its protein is CATSREPRDQPQHF.